The clone carrying this TCR beta chain was detected many times. This entry comes from a study of early T cells in non-severe SARS-CoV-2 infection. V was cut by 6 bases and J by 5 bases, with 11 bases left in between. There are 13 residues in the CDR3. Germline CDR1 is SNHLY and CDR2 is FYNNEI. TCRdb independently ran MiXCR on the 5' RACE reads; one entry per CDR3 protein. Among 65,000 to 75,000 distinct CDR3 sequences listed, about 13% were seen once. The source material was whole blood. The chain is built from TRBV2 and TRBJ2-1; no clear D gene. This receptor was identified in an adult who was a healthcare worker with PCR-confirmed SARS-CoV-2 infection or an uninfected control (not recorded which). CDR3 nucleotide sequence: TGTGCCAGCAGATCCGACACTGACAATGAGCAGTTCTTC. Translation gives CASRSDTDNEQFF.